These 30 T cell receptor beta chains were sequenced from one sample in a study of tumor and adjacent non-tumor tissue in lung cancer (dated by TCRdb to between 2017 and 2018). Library creation used multiplex PCR. Sequencing was performed on an Illumina HiSeq 2500. Following protocols modified from ARM-PCR, the researchers constructed TCRbeta libraries through three rounds of nested PCR with primers (Table S4). The public reads were reanalyzed by TCRdb: fastp trimming at Q25, MiXCR alignment, in-frame beta chains only. Here each entry gathers all rows of one CDR3 protein and keeps the most common genes and DNA. Recorded for this sample are about 93,000 distinct CDR3 sequences; about 72% of them occurred a single time. Around 16% of the sample lies in the top ten. RNA was isolated from bulk, unsorted tissue, and RNA quality was assessed with a NanoDrop ND-1000 and an Agilent 2100. Sequenced input: lung tumor tissue. The receptor set was obtained from a man in his 60s with non-small cell lung cancer.

The rearrangement links TRBV13 to TRBJ2-1; 8 positions match TRBD1. There are 15 residues in the CDR3. Looked up from germline, CDR1 is PRHDT and CDR2 is FYEKMQ (reference sequence). CDR3 protein: CVSSPGQGIYNEQFF. CDR3 in DNA: TGTGTAAGCAGCCCAGGACAGGGCATCTACAATGAGCAGTTCTTC.

On this clonotype: Since a much larger clone is just one base distant, this may be a read error. The chain is built from TRBV5-1 and TRBJ2-3; no reliable D call. The length of the CDR3 is 16 residues. The germline CDR1 and CDR2 sequences are SGHRS and YFSETQ. The CDR3: CANSLAGSTLTDTQYF. The CDR3 bases are TGCGCCAACAGCTTGGCCGGCTCCACACTCACAGATACGCAGTATTTT. Using reference TRBV5-1 and TRBJ2-3 for the parts outside the CDR3, the full variable domain is KAGVTQTPRYLIKTRGQQVTLSCSPISGHRSVSWYQQTPGQGLQFLFEYFSETQRNKGNFPGRFSGRQFSNSRSEMNVSTLELGDSALYLCANSLAGSTLTDTQYFGPGTRLTVL.

Comments on this clonotype: This may arise from a read error, as a much more abundant clone is one base away. V and J are TRBV10-3 and TRBJ2-1; D may be TRBD2 (7 bases). CDR1 is ENHRY and CDR2 is SYGVKD in the germline V gene. CDR3 length: 15 residues. For the CDR3, the DNA is TGTTCCATCAGTGAAGGGGGAGGGGCCTACAATGAGCAGTTCTTC. Translation: CSISEGGGAYNEQFF.

In regard to this clonotype: One end of the junction fails to match germline, which may point to a read error. The chain has TRBV12-3 or TRBV12-4 and TRBJ2-5; TRBD2 agrees at 11 bases. The CDR3 loop spans 16 amino acids. The CDR3 protein is CAISLTLAGVTETQYF. DNA of the CDR3: TGTGCCATCAGTTTAACACTAGCGGGGGTAACAGAGACCCAGTACTTC.

As for this clonotype: The junction does not match germline at one end; this may be a read error. The chain uses TRBV30 and TRBJ2-2; TRBD1 or TRBD2 may be the D gene (5 bases each). From germline, CDR1 is GTSNPN and CDR2 SVGIG (reference sequence). This CDR3 contains 14 residues. CDR3 region: CAWSVGVITGELLF. The CDR3 bases are TGTGCCTGGAGTGTAGGGGTAATCACCGGGGAGCTGTTGTTT.

Many counts were recorded for this clonotype. The V call is TRBV5-1, the J call TRBJ2-1; unclear D gene. The CDR3 is 14 amino acids. The V end was cut by 7 bases, the J end by 9 bases, with 20 bases between. CDR1 and CDR2 from the germline V gene are SGHRS and YFSETQ. CDR3 in amino acids: CASRSDGFLGEQFF. CDR3 sequence (DNA): TGCGCCAGCCGCTCGGACGGATTCCTTGGTGAGCAGTTCTTC.

Points on this clonotype: One end of the junction fails to match germline, which may point to a read error. The V and J genes are TRBV20-1 and TRBJ2-7; D is unresolved. The CDR3 consists of 12 residues. Per the germline V gene, CDR1 is DFQATT and CDR2 is SNEGSKA (reference sequence). The CDR3 coding sequence is TGCAGTGCTGGGTCGCCGTCCTACGAGCAGCACTTC. It yields the protein CSAGSPSYEQHF.

The chain couples TRBV6-1 to TRBJ1-6; D gene uncertain. V shed 1 base and J shed 9 bases, with 16 bases lying between them. Per the germline V gene, CDR1 is MNHNS and CDR2 is SASEGT. This CDR3 region has 16 residues. The CDR3 region has the DNA TGTGCCAGCAGTGAAGTGCGGCCCCATGCAAGTTCACCCCTCCACTTT. This codes for CASSEVRPHASSPLHF.

Remarks on this clonotype: A much larger clone lies a single base off, so this may be a read error. This chain uses TRBV5-1 with TRBJ2-7; D is perhaps TRBD2 (6 bases). This CDR3 region has 18 residues. Germline V gene data show CDR1 as SGHRS and CDR2 as YFSETQ. Here the CDR3 DNA reads TGCGCCAGCAGCTTGGGGACTTTGCCGGGGGAGAGGTCCTACGAGGAGTACTTC. Translating gives CASSLGTLPGERSYEEYF.

The chain is built from TRBV2 and TRBJ2-2, with D perhaps TRBD2 (6 bases). Trimming took 9 bases from V and 7 from J, leaving 18 bases between them. Germline V lookup: CDR1 SNHLY, CDR2 FYNNEI. The CDR3 runs 14 residues. The CDR3 DNA is TGTGCCAGTTGCGGGGTTTCCTACATCGGGGAGCTGTTTTTT. It specifies CASCGVSYIGELFF.

On this clonotype: At one boundary the junction diverges from the germline segment, which might be a read error. This chain joins TRBV12-3 or TRBV12-4 and TRBJ1-1; D is possibly TRBD1 (5 bases). There are 13 residues in the CDR3. The CDR3 DNA follows: TGTGCCAGCAGTCCAGGGAAACTTGCTGAAGCCTACTTT. Protein product: CASSPGKLAEAYF.

Concerning this clonotype itself: Likely a read error: the CDR3 ends without its conserved phenylalanine or tryptophan. The genes are TRBV11-1 and TRBJ2-2; 14 bases agree with TRBD2. The CDR3 length is 16 residues. Germline lookup yields CDR1 SGHAT and CDR2 FQDESV (reference sequence). The CDR3 DNA follows: TGTTCCAGCAGCATTGGGACTAGCGGGAGCAACGGGGAGCTGTTTCTT. Translation gives CSSSIGTSGSNGELFL.

On this clonotype itself: A much larger clone lies a single base off, so this may be a read error. CDR3 amino acids: CASSLVGRAINYGYTF. The CDR3 DNA is TGCGCCAGCAGCTTGGTCGGGCGGGCGATTAACTATGGCTACACCTTC. The chain uses TRBV5-1 and TRBJ1-2, with D unresolved. Germline V gene lookup returns CDR1 SGHRS and CDR2 YFSETQ. The CDR3 runs to 16 residues. V was pared by 0 bases and J by 1 base, with 13 bases between.

The chain couples TRBV12-3 or TRBV12-4 to TRBJ2-6; 8 bases align to TRBD1. The CDR3 has 17 residues. The trim removed 5 bases at V and 15 bases at J, leaving 21 bases unmatched. The CDR3 DNA is TGTGCCAGCAGTCCGGACAGGGTTCTCTCGGGGGCCGACGCCCTGACTTTC. Translating gives CASSPDRVLSGADALTF.

About this clonotype: Its ends do not fully match the called genes, so a read error is possible. V gene TRBV11-3 combines with J gene TRBJ2-1; unclear D gene. The CDR3 consists of 11 residues. Germline V gene lookup returns CDR1 SGHNT and CDR2 YENEEA. The CDR3 reads CSSSEAHEQFF. DNA for the CDR3: TGTTCCAGCAGCGAGGCGCATGAGCAGTTCTTC.

This clonotype has at least ten counts. This sequence joins TRBV7-6 and TRBJ2-5, with D maybe TRBD2 (6 bases). There are 14 residues in the CDR3. Trimming took 5 bases from V and 5 from J, leaving 15 bases between them. CDR1 and CDR2 (germline): SGHVS, FNYEAQ. The CDR3 bases are TGTGCCAGCAGCCGATACGGGAGCTGGGAGACCCAGTACTTC. Protein sequence: CASSRYGSWETQYF.

In the case of this clonotype: The junction and the germline gene differ at one end; a read error may be behind it. V is TRBV6-6 and J is TRBJ1-2; a weak D match, TRBD1 (5 bases). Per germline, CDR1 MNHNY and CDR2 SVGAGI (reference sequence). The CDR3 has 13 amino acids. The CDR3 DNA reads TGTGCCTGCAGTTCCGGGGACCGCCATGGCCACACCTTC. Translation gives CACSSGDRHGHTF.

The CDR3 coding sequence is TGTGCCAGCAGCATCATTCCGACAGGGGCGGGGGAGACCCAGTACTTC. Translation: CASSIIPTGAGETQYF. V is TRBV11-3 and J is TRBJ2-5, with TRBD1 identical over 8 bases. The CDR3 sequence is 16 residues long. Germline V gene lookup returns CDR1 SGHNT and CDR2 YENEEA. After removal of 5 bases from V and 5 bases from J, the junction contained 13 bases not matched to a gene.

This clonotype was picked up a small number of times. One base away lies a much larger clone, so this may be a sequencing read error. The CDR3 sequence is CASRGDGIRTDTQYF. CDR3 in DNA: TGTGCCAGCAGGGGGGATGGAATCAGGACAGATACGCAGTATTTT. The chain links TRBV6-1 to TRBJ2-3, with D tentatively TRBD1 or TRBD2 (5 bases each). The CDR3 runs 15 residues. CDR1 and CDR2 (germline): MNHNS, SASEGT. V was clipped by 6 bases and J by 3 bases, with 16 bases between them.

This clonotype was seen more than once but under ten times. A much larger clone differs by one base, so this may be a read error. This chain joins TRBV7-9 and TRBJ2-1; D not resolved. The V end lost 5 bases, the J end lost 12 bases, and 8 bases lay between the germline ends. The CDR3 is 10 residues long. Germline V gene lookup returns CDR1 SEHNR and CDR2 FQNEAQ (reference sequence). The CDR3 DNA reads TGTGCCAGCAGCGCGGATGGGCAGTTCTTC. Translating it yields CASSADGQFF.

A note on this clonotype: At one of its ends the junction is not consistent with the germline gene, which may arise from a read error. The V call is TRBV4-2, the J call TRBJ2-3; 10 nucleotides match TRBD2. From germline, CDR1 is LGHNA and CDR2 YNFKEQ. The CDR3 covers 15 residues. The CDR3 protein is CVSSRLAGGTDTQYF. The CDR3 nucleotides are TGTGTCAGCAGTCGTCTAGCGGGGGGCACAGATACGCAGTATTTT.

Regarding this clonotype: The CDR3 end shows no conserved phenylalanine or tryptophan, and so a read error is likely. The V call is TRBV11-1, the J call TRBJ2-1, with 8 nucleotides matching TRBD1. Germline V gives CDR1 SGHAT, CDR2 FQDESV (reference sequence). V lost 1 base, J lost 6 bases, and 2 bases stayed unmatched. The CDR3 is made up of 14 amino acids. CDR3: CASSLGDRINEQFS. CDR3 nucleotides: TGTGCCAGCAGCTTAGGGGACAGGATCAATGAGCAGTTCTCC.

This clonotype was seen repeatedly, ten times or more. The rearrangement joins TRBV5-4 to TRBJ2-1; TRBD1 is a possible D gene (6 bases). Trimming stripped 4 bases from V and 2 bases from J, with 7 bases between. In germline, CDR1 is SGHNT, CDR2 YYREEE (reference sequence). The CDR3 is 13 residues long. CDR3 loop: CASSGDTYNEQFF. For the CDR3, the DNA is TGTGCCAGCAGCGGGGACACCTACAATGAGCAGTTCTTC.

The gene calls are TRBV29-1 and TRBJ2-7; tentatively, D is TRBD1 or TRBD2 (5 bases each). In germline, CDR1 is SQVTM, CDR2 ANQGSEA. The CDR3 length is 11 residues. Deletions cut 5 bases from V and 5 bases from J, with 10 bases between. The CDR3 here is CSVRDLDEQYF. CDR3 nucleotide sequence: TGCAGCGTTCGGGACCTGGACGAGCAGTACTTC.

A note on this clonotype: At one end, the junction sequence differs from germline, possibly due to a read error. The chain has TRBV6-5 and TRBJ2-5; D assignment may be TRBD1 or TRBD2 (5 bases each). CDR3 length: 14 amino acids. Germline-derived CDR1 and CDR2 are MNHEY and SVGAGI. CDR3 residues: CASSTSTGQDTQYF. CDR3 nucleotide sequence: TGTGCCAGCAGTACCAGCACGGGGCAAGATACCCAGTACTTC.

Regarding this clonotype: One end of the junction varies from germline; a read error may be responsible. The V and J genes are TRBV10-3 and TRBJ1-1, with 7 bases aligning to TRBD1. CDR1 and CDR2 from the germline V gene are ENHRY and SYGVKD. This CDR3 spans 15 amino acids. The CDR3 here is CATRGSNRGDTEASF. The CDR3 region has the DNA TGTGCCACCAGGGGGTCCAACAGGGGTGACACTGAAGCTTCCTTT.

As for this clonotype: The CDR3 does not end in the conserved phenylalanine or tryptophan, so this is likely a read error. V is TRBV12-3 or TRBV12-4 and J is TRBJ2-1; 13 positions match TRBD2. The CDR3 loop spans 15 amino acids. After removal of 9 bases from V and 13 bases from J, the junction contained 15 bases not matched to a gene. CDR3 protein: CASSALRTSGGPQFL. The DNA for the CDR3 is TGTGCCAGTAGCGCTCTCCGGACTAGCGGGGGACCCCAGTTCCTC.

This clonotype has more than one count but fewer than ten. V usage is TRBV6-2 or TRBV6-3 and J usage is TRBJ2-1, with D unclear. Trimming removed 5 bases at V and 2 bases at J, with 13 bases between. This CDR3 comprises 15 residues. The germline gives CDR1 MNHEY, CDR2 SVGEGT. The CDR3, as DNA: TGTGCCAGCAGTCCCGCGGTAGGTACCTACAATGAGCAGTTCTTC. Translation gives CASSPAVGTYNEQFF.

Ten or more counts support this clonotype. This rearrangement joins TRBV6-1 to TRBJ1-2, with D possibly TRBD1 on 5 matching bases. V gave up 8 bases and J gave up 2 bases, with 18 bases separating them. Germline loops: CDR1 MNHNS, CDR2 SASEGT. The CDR3 sequence is 15 residues long. The CDR3 is CASSSRGGTNYGYTF. The CDR3 bases are TGTGCCAGCTCTTCACGCGGGGGGACCAACTATGGCTACACCTTC.

Of note for this clonotype: At one end the junction does not follow the germline gene, possibly because of a read error. This chain links TRBV12-3 or TRBV12-4 with TRBJ1-6, with a weak D call TRBD1 (6 bases). This CDR3 is 13 amino acids long. DNA of the CDR3: TGTGCCATCAGTCGTAAGGGGGTTTCACCCTTCCACTTT. Its translation is CAISRKGVSPFHF.